This T cell receptor (beta chain) was recovered during a study of blood T cell repertoires in COVID-19. Germline CDR1 is LNHDA and CDR2 is SQIVND (reference sequence). Trimming took off 5 bases at V and 0 bases at J, with 6 bases between the two ends. The CDR3 extends over 13 amino acids. The data were produced by immunoSEQ multiplex PCR, yet TCRdb's version contains in-frame clones alone and is incomplete. This sample has a few hundred thousand clones, with roughly 85% found just once. The sequencing input was peripheral blood. The rearrangement joins TRBV19 to TRBJ2-3, with D hard to call. This sequence was found in a man aged 45-65 years with active or convalescent COVID-19. CDR3 protein: CASSLTSTDTQYF. The CDR3 DNA follows: TGTGCCAGTAGTCTCACAAGCACAGATACGCAGTATTTT.